The clone carrying this TCR beta chain came up a few times. Its antigen is not known. CDR3 length: 13 amino acids. V lost 1 base and J lost 10; bases outside the gene matches: 7. Germline loops: CDR1 SQVTM, CDR2 ANQGSEA. Unique molecular identifiers featured in how the TCRbeta library was prepared. TCRdb ran MiXCR on the PCR reads and lists one entry per CDR3 protein. Of 550,000 to 600,000 distinct CDR3 sequences in the sample, 23% were seen once. The sample belongs to a study of T-cell reconstitution after alpha-beta-depleted transplantation in children. Findings and caveats of the study: Several hundred graft clones that had expanded were reportedly the source of alpha-beta T cells about two months after transplant. By one year post-transplant, T-cell counts and diversity largely arose from T cells that were newly produced.

The gene calls are TRBV29-1 and TRBJ1-2, with 9 bases lining up with TRBD1. The source was PBMCs, mostly from graft donor cells, collected 360 days after TCRalphabeta/CD19-depleted stem cell transplant. The receptor was isolated from a boy under two years old who had a stem cell transplant for acute myeloid leukemia, so the T cells may come from the graft donor. CDR3 in amino acids: CSVEVGGTGPYTF. For the CDR3, the DNA is TGCAGCGTTGAAGTAGGAGGGACAGGGCCCTACACCTTC.